These T cell receptor beta chains were read from a single sample in a study of blood T cell repertoires in COVID-19. Assay used: immunoSEQ multiplex PCR; TCRdb lists only in-frame clones, some missing. The sample holds 100,000 to 130,000 clones, approximately 81% seen once. The sample consisted of peripheral blood. These receptors came from a human donor in a cohort sampled during active COVID-19. Each CDR3 is given with its conserved first and last residue. The D gene is left open where the match is weak. Clone size appears in some rows only: once, few, many, or a class for an expanded clone.

>TRBV19|TRBJ1-6|NA|NA
TGTGCCAGTAGTATAATCCACCGCAGCTCCTATAATTCACCCCTCCACTTT
CASSIIHRSSYNSPLHF
>TRBV7-9|TRBJ2-2|NA|NA
TGTGCCAGCAGCCCGTCAGGCACCGGGGAGCTGTTTTTT
CASSPSGTGELFF
>TRBV7-9|TRBJ2-5|NA|TRBD1
TGTGCCAGCAGCTTCTTGACAGGGGTCCAAGAGACCCAGTACTTC
CASSFLTGVQETQYF
>TRBV7-9|TRBJ2-1|NA|TRBD2
TGTGCCAGCAGCTTAGGTCTAGCGGAAAATGAGCAGTTCTTC
CASSLGLAENEQFF
>TRBV10-3|TRBJ1-2|NA|NA
TGTGCCATCAGTGAATGGGGCCTCTATGGCTACACCTTC
CAISEWGLYGYTF
>TRBV4-3|TRBJ1-2|NA|NA
TGCGCCAGCAGCCAAGACAGGGTTGACTATGGCTACACCTTC
CASSQDRVDYGYTF
>TRBV3-1/TRBV3-2|TRBJ2-2|NA|TRBD2
TGTGCCAGCAGTCGTAGCGGGAGTAGGACCGGGGAGCTGTTTTTT
CASSRSGSRTGELFF
>TRBV19|TRBJ2-4|NA|TRBD2
TGTGCCAGTAGTCCTAGCGGGATTAAGTCCAAAAACATTCAGTACTTC
CASSPSGIKSKNIQYF
>TRBV15|TRBJ2-2|NA|NA
TGTGCCACCAGCAGTCCCAGCCCCGGGACACCGAACACCGGGGAGCTGTTTTTT
CATSSPSPGTPNTGELFF
>TRBV20-1|TRBJ2-1|once|TRBD2
TGCAGTGCTAGTGTGGGCGGGAGGGCGAGGAGCAATGAGCAGTTCTTC
CSASVGGRARSNEQFF
>TRBV9|TRBJ1-6|NA|NA
TGTGCCAGCAGCCCCGAGGTAGGGGATTCACCCCTCCACTTT
CASSPEVGDSPLHF
>TRBV5-4|TRBJ2-3|NA|TRBD1
TGTGCCAGCAGCTTGGCGGACAGGGCGCGGACAGATACGCAGTATTTT
CASSLADRARTDTQYF
>TRBV5-1|TRBJ2-1|NA|NA
TGCGCCAGCAGCTCCGACTTTGTAAATGAGCAGTTCTTC
CASSSDFVNEQFF
>TRBV5-1|TRBJ2-6|NA|NA
TGCGCCAGCAGCTTGGAGAGTGCAGGAACCAACGTCCTGACTTTC
CASSLESAGTNVLTF
>TRBV5-6|TRBJ2-1|few|TRBD2
TGTGCCAGCAGTTTAGCGGGAGTCACCTACAATGAGCAGTTCTTC
CASSLAGVTYNEQFF
>TRBV5-6|TRBJ1-2|few|NA
TGTGCCAGCAGCTTGCAGGGGAACTATGGCTACACCTTC
CASSLQGNYGYTF
>TRBV5-1|TRBJ2-3|NA|TRBD1
TGCGCCAGCAGGGAAGGACAGGTGACAGATACGCAGTATTTT
CASREGQVTDTQYF
>TRBV2|TRBJ1-2|NA|TRBD1
TGTGCCAGCAGTGCCTACACCGGGACAGACTATGGCTACACCTTC
CASSAYTGTDYGYTF
>TRBV27|TRBJ1-1|NA|NA
TGTGCCAGCAGACCCGCAGTCATGAACACTGAAGCTTTCTTT
CASRPAVMNTEAFF
>TRBV2|TRBJ1-2|few|TRBD1
TGTGCCAGCAGGGGGACAGGGGGCGGCTACACCTTC
CASRGTGGGYTF
>TRBV6-1|TRBJ1-3|NA|NA
TGTGCCAGCAGTGAATTCACACACTCTGGAAACACCATATATTTT
CASSEFTHSGNTIYF
>TRBV5-1|TRBJ1-1|NA|NA
TGCGCCAGCAACAGACAGGTCGGGATGGGCACTGAAGCTTTCTTT
CASNRQVGMGTEAFF
>TRBV27|TRBJ2-2|few|NA
TGTGCCAGCAGGCTCGGAGCGCAGAACACCGGGGAGCTGTTTTTT
CASRLGAQNTGELFF
>TRBV5-1|TRBJ2-7|NA|TRBD1
TGCGCCAGCAGCTTTTCGGACAGGTTCAAAGGGGCCTCCTACGAGCAGTACTTC
CASSFSDRFKGASYEQYF
>TRBV29-1|TRBJ2-2|NA|NA
TGCAGCGCCTCGTCGGCCGGGGAGCTGTTTTTT
CSASSAGELFF
>TRBV30|TRBJ1-1|NA|NA
TGTGCCTGGAGTGCGTGGGGAGGTACTGAAGCTTTCTTT
CAWSAWGGTEAFF
>TRBV3-1/TRBV3-2|TRBJ2-3|NA|TRBD2
TGTGCCAGCAGCCAGACTAGCGGGACGAGCACAGATACGCAGTATTTT
CASSQTSGTSTDTQYF
>TRBV4-3|TRBJ2-1|NA|NA
TGCGCCAGCAGCCAACGGGGGAATGAGCAGTTCTTC
CASSQRGNEQFF
>TRBV11-2|TRBJ1-3|NA|NA
TGTGCCAGCAGCATTCCGGACACAAACACCATATATTTT
CASSIPDTNTIYF
>TRBV19|TRBJ2-3|NA|TRBD2
TGTGCCAGTAGGGTAGCGGGAGACGATACGCAGTATTTT
CASRVAGDDTQYF
>TRBV7-2|TRBJ1-2|NA|NA
TGTGCCAGCAGCCTAAACTCGGCTAACTATGGCTACACCTTC
CASSLNSANYGYTF
>TRBV2|TRBJ1-2|few|TRBD1
TGTGCCAGCAGTTCACAGGGGGGTCGGGGCTACACCTTC
CASSSQGGRGYTF
>TRBV13|TRBJ1-1|many|NA
TGTGCCAGCAGGCCCCGTGGTGCGGGATCAACTGAAGCTTTCTTT
CASRPRGAGSTEAFF
>TRBV30|TRBJ1-5|NA|NA
TGTGCCTGGAGCGGGGTTGGCAATCAGCCCCAGCATTTT
CAWSGVGNQPQHF
>TRBV19|TRBJ1-5|few|TRBD1
TGTGCCAGTAGGACGACAGGGGCTAGCAATCAGCCCCAGCATTTT
CASRTTGASNQPQHF
>TRBV29-1|TRBJ2-5|NA|TRBD2
TGCAGCGTAGACGACTGGGTGCGGGAGGTTGAGACCCAGTACTTC
CSVDDWVREVETQYF
>TRBV18|TRBJ1-1|NA|NA
TGTGCCAGCTCAGTTGGGCAGTCAAGGAACACTGAAGCTTTCTTT
CASSVGQSRNTEAFF
>TRBV5-4|TRBJ1-2|few|NA
TGTGCCAGCAGGGTCGGCGGGGCTGGAGATGGCTACACCTTC
CASRVGGAGDGYTF
>TRBV7-8|TRBJ2-3|NA|NA
TGTGCCAGCAGCTTAGTACAACGCACAGATACGCAGTATTTT
CASSLVQRTDTQYF
>TRBV28|TRBJ2-3|NA|TRBD2
TGTGCCAGTTACTTGGGGGGGGGAACAGATACGCAGTATTTT
CASYLGGGTDTQYF
>TRBV30|TRBJ1-4|NA|TRBD1
TGTGCCTGGGACCCCGGACAGGGAAGTAATGAAAAACTGTTTTTT
CAWDPGQGSNEKLFF
>TRBV29-1|TRBJ2-1|NA|NA
TGCAGCTTTAAAGCGAGCTCCTACAATGAGCAGTTCTTC
CSFKASSYNEQFF
>TRBV6-2/TRBV6-3|TRBJ2-7|NA|TRBD1
TGTGCCAGCAGTTACTCGGGCAGGGGGCCGTACGAGCAGTACTTC
CASSYSGRGPYEQYF
>TRBV9|TRBJ2-7|NA|TRBD2
TGTGCCAGCAGCTCGCGGACTAGCGGGAAGGACGAGCAGTACTTC
CASSSRTSGKDEQYF
>TRBV19|TRBJ2-3|NA|TRBD2
TGTGCCAGTAGTGGGGCTAGCGGGAGGTTCGATACGCAGTATTTT
CASSGASGRFDTQYF